A single sample is the source of the 26 T cell receptor beta chains below, sequenced in a study of blood T cell repertoires in COVID-19. Some clones are missing from TCRdb's copy, which holds only in-frame ones; the method was immunoSEQ multiplex PCR. The sample consists of tens of thousands of clones, roughly 90% of them appearing once. Sequencing was performed on peripheral blood. The receptor set was obtained from a man in his 70s with active or convalescent COVID-19.

This chain links TRBV4-2 with TRBJ1-5; 7 bases are a match to TRBD1. Germline lookup yields CDR1 LGHNA and CDR2 YNFKEQ. This CDR3 has 16 amino acids. The ends lost 2 bases at V and 2 bases at J; junction bases unmatched: 6. DNA of the CDR3: TGTGCCAGCAGCCAAAGACAGGGATTGGGCAATCAGCCCCAGCATTTT. Translating it yields CASSQRQGLGNQPQHF.

V and J are TRBV6-8 and TRBJ2-3; 8 nucleotides align to TRBD1. There are 15 residues in the CDR3. J was trimmed by 2 bases and V by 1 base; bases with no gene match: 2. Germline values: CDR1 MNHGY, CDR2 SAAAGT. CDR3 sequence: CASSYFQGATDTQYF. The CDR3 bases are TGTGCCAGCAGTTACTTCCAGGGGGCCACAGATACGCAGTATTTT.

The CDR3 bases are TGCGCCAGCAGCCAAGAACCCCTGACAGCCCAGCATTTT. Protein: CASSQEPLTAQHF. V and J are TRBV4-1 and TRBJ1-5, with D maybe TRBD1 (5 bases). Looked up from germline, CDR1 is MGHRA and CDR2 is YSYEKL. The CDR3 has 13 amino acids. The germline V and J ends were trimmed by 0 bases and 11 bases, with 11 bases remaining between them.

V is TRBV2 and J is TRBJ1-1, with a possible D match to TRBD1 (6 bases). The V gene's germline CDR1 is SNHLY and CDR2 FYNNEI. The CDR3 has 13 residues. V gave up 7 bases and J gave up 4 bases, with 13 bases separating them. The CDR3, as DNA: TGTGCCAGCACCCAGGGGCCGGGCACTGAAGCTTTCTTT. The encoded protein is CASTQGPGTEAFF.

The V call is TRBV28, the J call TRBJ2-4, with TRBD2 as a possible D gene (6 bases). Germline V CDR1 and CDR2: MDHEN, SYDVKM. Trimming cost V 2 bases and J 1 base, with 12 bases left between them. There are 16 residues in the CDR3. This CDR3 is CASSLHPGVAKNIQYF. CDR3 nucleotides: TGTGCCAGCAGTTTACACCCGGGGGTGGCCAAAAACATTCAGTACTTC.

The V call is TRBV6-5, the J call TRBJ1-1; D is ambiguous. V lost 0 bases and J 2 bases, leaving 4 bases between the germline ends. The V gene's germline CDR1 is MNHEY and CDR2 SVGAGI. The CDR3 has 13 residues. The CDR3, as DNA: TGTGCCAGCAGTTACTCGAGAAACACTGAAGCTTTCTTT. Its protein is CASSYSRNTEAFF.

The chain combines TRBV6-1 with TRBJ2-7; D is perhaps TRBD1 (6 bases). Germline values: CDR1 MNHNS, CDR2 SASEGT. The CDR3 contains 14 residues. V lost 7 bases and J lost 2, with 15 bases in between. CDR3 residues: CASTEQGPTYEQYF. Written as DNA, the CDR3 is TGTGCCAGCACCGAACAGGGTCCGACCTACGAGCAGTACTTC.

V usage is TRBV7-2 and J usage is TRBJ1-2, with 9 bases aligning to TRBD1. The CDR3 runs to 15 residues. The germline V gene encodes CDR1 SGHTA and CDR2 FQGNSA. With 4 bases clipped from V and 8 bases from J, the junction kept 11 bases outside the gene matches. CDR3 coding DNA: TGTGCCAGCAGCTCTACACAGGGGGCGCGGAGGGGCTACACCTTC. Translating it yields CASSSTQGARRGYTF.

The V call is TRBV6-2 or TRBV6-3, the J call TRBJ1-2; D may be TRBD1 (6 bases). CDR1 is MNHEY, CDR2 SVGEGT, per germline. CDR3 length: 14 amino acids. The V gene lost 2 bases and the J gene lost 3 bases, with 10 bases spanning the gap. CDR3 amino acids: CASSYGPGDYGYTF. As DNA, the CDR3 is TGTGCCAGCAGTTACGGGCCAGGGGACTATGGCTACACCTTC.

The chain recombines TRBV5-6 with TRBJ2-6; D not resolved. The CDR3 covers 18 residues. Germline CDR1 and CDR2: SGHDT and YYEEEE. Deletions cut 4 bases from V and 1 base from J, with 18 bases between. CDR3 in DNA: TGTGCCAGCAGCATGGGCCTTAACACCTTATCTGGGGCCAACGTCCTGACTTTC. Its protein is CASSMGLNTLSGANVLTF.

The J gene is TRBJ1-6, the V gene TRBV4-1; tentative D call: TRBD1 (5 bases). V lost 5 bases and J 10 bases, leaving 15 bases between the germline ends. The length of the CDR3 is 14 residues. In germline, CDR1 is MGHRA, CDR2 YSYEKL. CDR3 in amino acids: CASSLTPGGSPLHF. In DNA form, the CDR3 reads TGCGCCAGCAGCTTGACCCCGGGGGGATCACCCCTCCACTTT.

J is TRBJ1-2 and V is TRBV5-5; D not certain. Trimming removed 4 bases at V and 4 bases at J, with 17 bases between. CDR3 length: 15 residues. CDR1 is SGHKS and CDR2 is YYEKEE in the germline V gene (reference sequence). The CDR3 spells CASSLPTAGSYGYTF. The CDR3 bases are TGTGCCAGCAGCCTACCTACCGCAGGCTCCTATGGCTACACCTTC. The entire variable domain, with the rest obtained from reference TRBV5-5 and TRBJ1-2, is as follows: DAGVTQSPTHLIKTRGQQVTLRCSPISGHKSVSWYQQVLGQGPQFIFQYYEKEERGRGNFPDRFSARQFPNYSSELNVNALLLGDSALYLCASSLPTAGSYGYTFGSGTRLTVV.

The rearrangement joins TRBV24-1 to TRBJ2-7, with TRBD2 as a possible D gene (6 bases). This CDR3 has 13 amino acids. Between the trimmed V and J ends, which lost 6 bases and 6 bases, there was a span of 14 bases. Germline values: CDR1 KGHDR, CDR2 SFDVKD. CDR3 loop: CATSPRGNGEQYF. The CDR3 DNA reads TGTGCCACCAGTCCTCGGGGGAATGGCGAGCAGTACTTC.

The V gene is TRBV29-1, the J gene TRBJ1-2; TRBD1 aligns across 7 bases. The V gene end was trimmed by 8 bases and the J gene end by 4 bases; junction bases not matched to a gene: 19. The CDR3 is 16 amino acids. From germline, CDR1 is SQVTM and CDR2 ANQGSEA. Written as DNA, the CDR3 is TGCAGCTCAAGACAGGGTAACAGAGAGGGGGGCTATGGCTACACCTTC. It translates to CSSRQGNREGGYGYTF.

The chain couples TRBV19 to TRBJ2-7; weak D call: TRBD1 (5 bases). The CDR3 contains 16 residues. Trimming removed 7 bases from V and 3 bases from J, with 22 bases in between. The germline CDR1 and CDR2 sequences are LNHDA and SQIVND (reference sequence). The chain's CDR3 is CASTTKLGLGVYEQYF. The CDR3, as DNA: TGTGCCAGTACCACTAAACTCGGGCTAGGGGTCTACGAGCAGTACTTC.

The CDR3 region has the DNA TGTGCCAGCAGCTTAGTCGGCAGGGAGGCGGCTTTCTTT. It encodes CASSLVGREAAFF. The chain carries TRBV7-9 and TRBJ1-1, with D perhaps matching TRBD1 (5 bases). V was trimmed by 1 base and J by 11 bases, leaving 14 bases between them. Per the germline V gene, CDR1 is SEHNR and CDR2 is FQNEAQ (reference sequence). The CDR3 runs 13 residues.

The chain has TRBV6-2 or TRBV6-3 and TRBJ1-5, with D possibly being TRBD1 (6 bases). The CDR3 totals 13 residues. CDR1 MNHEY and CDR2 SVGEGT come from the germline V gene. Trimming cost V 7 bases and J 2 bases, with 9 bases left between them. For the CDR3, the DNA is TGTGCCAGCACCCCAGGGGGCAATCAGCCCCAGCATTTT. Encoded protein: CASTPGGNQPQHF.

The rearrangement joins TRBV6-5 to TRBJ2-7; D may be TRBD1 (8 bases). Germline V gene lookup returns CDR1 MNHEY and CDR2 SVGAGI. The CDR3 has 14 residues. Trimming removed 6 bases at V and 4 bases at J, with 16 bases between. CDR3 residues: CASSNTGGGYEQYF. CDR3 nucleotide sequence: TGTGCCAGCAGCAACACAGGGGGGGGGTACGAGCAGTACTTC.

The V call is TRBV7-8, the J call TRBJ2-6; 9 nucleotides line up with TRBD2. The CDR3 loop spans 19 amino acids. CDR1 is SGHVS and CDR2 is FQNEAQ in the germline V gene. V was clipped by 2 bases and J by 0 bases; unmatched bases: 8. The CDR3 DNA is TGTGCCAGCAGCTTAACAGCGGGGGGTTTCCCCTCTGGGGCCAACGTCCTGACTTTC. Protein: CASSLTAGGFPSGANVLTF.

This rearrangement joins TRBV12-3 or TRBV12-4 to TRBJ1-2; TRBD1 agrees at 7 bases. The V and J ends lost 3 bases and 7 bases, in that order; junction bases with no gene match: 5. The CDR3 extends over 13 amino acids. The CDR3 nucleotides are TGTGCCAGCAGTTTTGACAGGGCGGGTGGCTACACCTTC. Amino acid sequence: CASSFDRAGGYTF.

The chain joins TRBV4-1 to TRBJ1-2; tentatively, D is TRBD1 (6 bases). Deletions cut 1 base from V and 4 bases from J, with 7 bases between. The V gene's germline CDR1 is MGHRA and CDR2 YSYEKL. The length of the CDR3 is 13 residues. DNA of the CDR3: TGCGCCAGCAGCCAAGCAGGGGCCTATGGCTACACCTTC. Translating it yields CASSQAGAYGYTF.

V and J are TRBV6-5 and TRBJ2-3; 11 bases align to TRBD2. After removal of 5 bases from V and 3 bases from J, the junction contained 4 bases not matched to a gene. This CDR3 contains 15 residues. Germline V gene lookup returns CDR1 MNHEY and CDR2 SVGAGI. Here the CDR3 reads CASSQLAGATDTQYF. The CDR3 bases are TGTGCCAGCAGTCAACTAGCGGGGGCGACAGATACGCAGTATTTT.

The chain uses TRBV2 and TRBJ2-2; D might be TRBD1 (5 bases). Germline V gives CDR1 SNHLY, CDR2 FYNNEI. This CDR3 comprises 17 residues. The V end was cut by 7 bases, the J end by 1 base, with 19 bases between. Here the CDR3 reads CASTEGVANQNTGELFF. CDR3 DNA: TGTGCCAGCACCGAAGGGGTCGCAAACCAGAACACCGGGGAGCTGTTTTTT.

This clone was recorded once. The chain combines TRBV6-5 with TRBJ1-2, with TRBD1 matching 7 bases. The J segment lost 5 bases and the V segment lost 3 bases, leaving 12 bases of the junction unmatched. The germline V gene has CDR1 MNHEY and CDR2 SVGAGI. The CDR3 covers 16 residues. The CDR3: CASSYGETGSFYGYTF. The CDR3 DNA sequence: TGTGCCAGCAGTTATGGGGAGACAGGGAGCTTTTATGGCTACACCTTC.

This chain uses TRBV21-1 with TRBJ2-1; the D call TRBD1 from the table was never checked on the DNA. TRBV21-1 is flagged as a pseudogene. The CDR3 runs to 13 residues. CDR3 region: CASRKTSGNEQFF. CDR3 nucleotide sequence: TGTGCCAGCCGTAAGACCTCAGGCAATGAGCAGTTCTTC.

The J gene is TRBJ1-1, the V gene TRBV12-3 or TRBV12-4; D unresolved. The CDR3 has 12 amino acids. Between the trimmed V and J ends, which lost 2 bases and 5 bases, there was a span of 6 bases. CDR3 sequence reads: CASSLIRTEAFF. The CDR3 coding sequence is TGTGCCAGCAGTTTAATCAGGACTGAAGCTTTCTTT.